This note documents a single TCR beta chain sequence. The antigen is undetermined. This entry comes from a study of cytomegalovirus exposure and HLA in healthy donors. Study overall: Earlier results showed some 120 million unique TCR beta sequences derived from roughly 180 million T cells. The Caucasian-associated ancestry cluster contained about four fifths of the roughly 400 genotyped donors.

The PCR was carried out with 60 Vbeta primers and 13 Jbeta primers. TCRdb's table, derived via immunoSEQ multiplex PCR, lists solely in-frame clones and lacks some. This sample has 110,000 or so clones, with about 8.6% found just once. Points from the study as a whole: It was only CMV serostatus that was available as immune exposure information. A later analysis associated 16,951 TCR beta sequences with HLA alleles at a 0.05 false discovery rate.

CDR3 length equals 14 residues. Trimming cost V 4 bases and J 8 bases; bases outside gene matches: 5. Per germline, CDR1 SGHDN and CDR2 FVKESK. This sequence joins TRBV14 and TRBJ2-4, with 10 bases that match TRBD1. Sequenced sample: PBMCs. The origin of this receptor is a woman aged 40 to 50 in good health and CMV-seropositive. The CDR3 reads CASSPPGTGDIQYF. CDR3 sequence (DNA): TGTGCCAGCAGCCCTCCCGGGACAGGGGACATTCAGTACTTC.